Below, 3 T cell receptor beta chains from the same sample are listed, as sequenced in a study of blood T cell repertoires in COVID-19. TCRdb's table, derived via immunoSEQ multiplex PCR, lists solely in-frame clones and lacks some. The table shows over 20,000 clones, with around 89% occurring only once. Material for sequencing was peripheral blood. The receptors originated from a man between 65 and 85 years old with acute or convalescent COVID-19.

In DNA, the CDR3 is TGCGCCAGCAGTGGGGGGGACCACGAGCAGTACTTC. Translating gives CASSGGDHEQYF. The gene calls are TRBV10-1 and TRBJ2-7; D is perhaps TRBD2 (6 bases). CDR3 length equals 12 residues. Per the germline V gene, CDR1 is WNHNN and CDR2 is SYGVQD (reference sequence). V lost 4 bases and J lost 5, with 9 bases in between.

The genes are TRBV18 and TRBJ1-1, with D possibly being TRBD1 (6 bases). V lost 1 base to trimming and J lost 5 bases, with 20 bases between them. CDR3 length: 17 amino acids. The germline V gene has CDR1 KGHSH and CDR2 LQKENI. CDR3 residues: CASSPLNRQDRRTEAFF. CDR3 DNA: TGTGCCAGCTCACCACTGAATCGACAGGACCGTAGGACTGAAGCTTTCTTT.

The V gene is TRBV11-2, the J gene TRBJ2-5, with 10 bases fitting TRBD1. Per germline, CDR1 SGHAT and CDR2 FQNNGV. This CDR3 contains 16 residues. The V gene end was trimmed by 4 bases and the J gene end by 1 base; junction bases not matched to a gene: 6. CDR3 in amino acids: CASSWPDRGLQETQYF. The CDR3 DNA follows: TGTGCCAGCAGCTGGCCCGACAGGGGGCTCCAAGAGACCCAGTACTTC.